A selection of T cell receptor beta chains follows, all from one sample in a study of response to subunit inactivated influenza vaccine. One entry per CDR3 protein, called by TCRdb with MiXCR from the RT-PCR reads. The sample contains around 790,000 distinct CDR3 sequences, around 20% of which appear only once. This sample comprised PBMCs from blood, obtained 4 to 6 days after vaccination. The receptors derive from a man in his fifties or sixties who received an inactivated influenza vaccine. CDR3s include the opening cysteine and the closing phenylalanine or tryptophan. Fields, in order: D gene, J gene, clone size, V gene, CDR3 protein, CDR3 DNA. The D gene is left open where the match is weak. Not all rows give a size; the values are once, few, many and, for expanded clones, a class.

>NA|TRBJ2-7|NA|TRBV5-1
CASSQSRTGRDYEQYF
TGCGCCAGCAGCCAAAGCCGCACAGGGAGGGACTACGAGCAGTACTTC
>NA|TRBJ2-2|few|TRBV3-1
CASSHATGELFF
TGTGCCAGCAGCCATGCCACCGGGGAGCTGTTTTTT
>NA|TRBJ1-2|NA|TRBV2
CASRAVRNHVGYGYTF
TGTGCCAGCAGGGCGGTCAGAAACCATGTGGGCTATGGCTACACCTTC
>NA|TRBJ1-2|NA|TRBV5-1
CASSLGAQNYGYTF
TGCGCCAGCAGCTTGGGGGCACAAAACTATGGCTACACCTTC
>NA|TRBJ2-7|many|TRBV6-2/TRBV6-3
CASSDGAFQQYF
TGTGCCAGCAGCGACGGCGCGTTTCAGCAGTACTTC
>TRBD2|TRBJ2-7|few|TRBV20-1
CSGSPSSGAAYEQYF
TGCAGTGGCAGTCCTTCTAGCGGGGCAGCCTACGAGCAGTACTTC
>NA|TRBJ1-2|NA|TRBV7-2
CASSYGQSYGYTF
TGTGCCAGCAGCTATGGACAGTCCTATGGCTACACCTTC
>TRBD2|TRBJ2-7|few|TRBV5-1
CASSLGLAGGTYEQYF
TGCGCCAGCAGCTTGGGGCTAGCGGGAGGAACCTACGAGCAGTACTTC
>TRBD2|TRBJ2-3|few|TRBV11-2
CASSSRTSGADTQYF
TGTGCCAGCAGCTCCCGGACTAGCGGGGCTGACACGCAGTATTTT
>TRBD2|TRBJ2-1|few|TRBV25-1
CASSTSGRNEQFF
TGTGCCAGCAGTACTAGCGGGAGGAATGAGCAGTTCTTC
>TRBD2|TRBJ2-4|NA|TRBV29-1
CSVGTSVGIQYF
TGCAGCGTTGGTACTAGCGTTGGCATTCAGTACTTC
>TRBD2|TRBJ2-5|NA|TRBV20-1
CSAMTSGNQETQYF
TGCAGTGCTATGACTAGCGGGAACCAAGAGACCCAGTACTTC
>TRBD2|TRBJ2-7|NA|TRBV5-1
CASSSIGTSPEQYF
TGCGCCAGCAGCTCGATCGGGACTAGCCCCGAGCAGTACTTC
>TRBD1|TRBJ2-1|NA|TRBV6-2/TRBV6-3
CASTRRGQGYNEQFF
TGTGCCAGCACCCGTCGGGGACAGGGGTACAATGAGCAGTTCTTC
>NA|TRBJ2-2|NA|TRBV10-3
CAISDPGELFF
TGTGCCATCAGTGATCCCGGGGAGCTGTTTTTT
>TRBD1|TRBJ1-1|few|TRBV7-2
CASSSTTGRNTEAFF
TGTGCCAGCAGCTCCACGACAGGGAGGAACACTGAAGCTTTCTTT
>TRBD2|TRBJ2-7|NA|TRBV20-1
CSARTGTSGRGEQYF
TGCAGTGCTAGAACCGGGACTAGCGGGAGGGGCGAGCAGTACTTC
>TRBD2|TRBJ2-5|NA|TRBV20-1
CSASPGLAGKETQYF
TGCAGTGCTAGCCCCGGACTAGCGGGAAAAGAGACCCAGTACTTC
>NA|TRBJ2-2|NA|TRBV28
CASSFMGITGELFF
TGTGCCAGCAGTTTTATGGGTATCACCGGGGAGCTGTTTTTT
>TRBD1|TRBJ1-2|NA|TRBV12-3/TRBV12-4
CASSTGDRDYGYTF
TGTGCCAGCAGTACAGGGGATAGGGACTATGGCTACACCTTC
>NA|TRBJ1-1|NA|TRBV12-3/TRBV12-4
CASSSVRAGEAFF
TGTGCCAGCAGCTCCGTTAGGGCAGGGGAGGCTTTCTTT
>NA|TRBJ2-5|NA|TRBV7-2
CASSLTAQQETQYF
TGTGCCAGCAGCCTGACGGCACAGCAAGAGACCCAGTACTTC
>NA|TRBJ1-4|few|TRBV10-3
CAISGGPTNEKLFF
TGTGCCATCAGTGGGGGGCCAACTAATGAAAAACTGTTTTTT
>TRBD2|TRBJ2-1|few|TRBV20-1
CSAFRTSGSYNEQFF
TGCAGTGCGTTTCGGACTAGCGGGTCGTACAATGAGCAGTTCTTC
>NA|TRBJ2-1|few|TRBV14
CASSQGFTDYNEQFF
TGTGCCAGCAGCCAAGGTTTCACAGACTACAATGAGCAGTTCTTC
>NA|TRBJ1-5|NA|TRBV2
CANSDGYSNQPQHF
TGTGCCAATTCGGACGGGTATAGCAATCAGCCCCAGCATTTT
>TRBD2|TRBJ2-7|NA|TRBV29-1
CSVGSGGGYEQYF
TGCAGCGTTGGTAGCGGGGGTGGCTACGAGCAGTACTTC
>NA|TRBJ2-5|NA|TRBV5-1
CASSLEGGKSQETQYF
TGCGCCAGCAGCTTGGAGGGCGGGAAGAGCCAAGAGACCCAGTACTTC
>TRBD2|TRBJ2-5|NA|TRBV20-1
CSARGVPAGGNQETQYF
TGCAGTGCTAGAGGGGTCCCAGCGGGGGGGAACCAAGAGACCCAGTACTTC
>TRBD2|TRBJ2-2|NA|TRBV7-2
CASRLWGRAGVNGELFF
TGTGCCAGCAGGCTGTGGGGGCGAGCGGGAGTAAACGGGGAGCTGTTTTTT
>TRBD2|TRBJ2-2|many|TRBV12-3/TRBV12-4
CASSTKREGDTGELFF
TGTGCCAGCAGCACTAAGCGGGAGGGGGACACCGGGGAGCTGTTTTTT
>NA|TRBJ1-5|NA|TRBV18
CASSLREARAGQPQHF
TGTGCCAGCTCCCTCAGGGAAGCCCGAGCGGGACAGCCCCAGCATTTT
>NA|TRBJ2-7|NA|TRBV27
CASSLQGPQLQQYF
TGTGCCAGCAGTTTACAGGGACCGCAGCTGCAGCAGTACTTC
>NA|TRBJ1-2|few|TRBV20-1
CSARPSSSRLYGYTF
TGCAGTGCTAGGCCTTCGTCATCCCGGCTCTATGGCTACACCTTC
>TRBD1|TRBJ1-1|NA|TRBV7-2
CASSSSGQINTEAFF
TGTGCCAGCAGCTCCTCGGGACAGATAAACACTGAAGCTTTCTTT
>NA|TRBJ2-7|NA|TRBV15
CATSRDLTGNEQYF
TGTGCCACCAGCAGAGATCTAACCGGGAACGAGCAGTACTTC
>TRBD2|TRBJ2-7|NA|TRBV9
CASSVGPPGLPGGYISGFYEQYF
TGTGCCAGCAGCGTAGGGCCCCCGGGGTTGCCGGGGGGGTACATATCCGGTTTCTACGAGCAGTACTTC
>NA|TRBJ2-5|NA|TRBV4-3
CASSQVTGIGETQYF
TGCGCCAGCAGCCAAGTAACCGGGATTGGGGAGACCCAGTACTTC
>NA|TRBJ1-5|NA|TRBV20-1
CSASFNAGDQPQHF
TGCAGTGCTAGCTTTAACGCAGGGGATCAGCCCCAGCATTTT
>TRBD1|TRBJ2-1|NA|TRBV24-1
CATSDLVGQGIYEQFF
TGTGCCACCAGTGATTTAGTGGGACAGGGAATATATGAGCAGTTCTTC
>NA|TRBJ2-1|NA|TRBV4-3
CASSQAWASEPTYNEQFF
TGCGCCAGCAGCCAAGCCTGGGCTAGCGAGCCTACCTACAATGAGCAGTTCTTC
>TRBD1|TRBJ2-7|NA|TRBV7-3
CARSSEPRSTGNSDEQYF
TGTGCCAGAAGCTCAGAACCTCGGTCGACAGGGAATTCTGACGAGCAGTACTTC
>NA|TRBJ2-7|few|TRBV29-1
CSVGTRNSEQYF
TGCAGCGTTGGGACAAGGAATAGTGAGCAGTACTTC
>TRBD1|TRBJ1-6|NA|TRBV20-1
CSARAVTGRNSPLHF
TGCAGTGCTAGGGCAGTGACAGGGCGGAATTCACCCCTCCACTTT
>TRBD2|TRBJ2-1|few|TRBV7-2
CASSPNSGAFSYNEQFF
TGTGCCAGCAGCCCAAATAGCGGGGCCTTCTCCTACAATGAGCAGTTCTTC
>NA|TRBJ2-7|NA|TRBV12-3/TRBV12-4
CASSLSLNSYEQYF
TGTGCCAGCAGTTTGAGTCTAAACTCCTACGAGCAGTACTTC
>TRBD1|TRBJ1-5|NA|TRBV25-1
CASSQGGGGLQPQHF
TGTGCCAGCAGTCAGGGCGGAGGGGGCTTGCAGCCCCAGCATTTT
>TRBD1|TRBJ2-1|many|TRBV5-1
CASSRSDRGNEQFF
TGCGCCAGCAGCAGATCCGACAGGGGCAATGAGCAGTTCTTC
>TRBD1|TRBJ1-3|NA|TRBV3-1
CASTQQGTSGNTIYF
TGTGCCAGCACCCAACAGGGGACCTCTGGAAACACCATATATTTT
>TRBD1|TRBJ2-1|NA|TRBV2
CASTCPRGQECNEQFF
TGTGCCAGCACCTGCCCCAGGGGGCAGGAGTGCAATGAGCAGTTCTTC
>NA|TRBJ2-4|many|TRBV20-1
CSARDRLTVGGAKNIQYF
TGCAGTGCTAGAGATCGTTTAACGGTCGGAGGAGCCAAAAACATTCAGTACTTC
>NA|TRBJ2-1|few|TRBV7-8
CASSLGTSRLSEQFF
TGTGCCAGCAGCTTAGGGACCTCTAGGTTATCGGAGCAGTTCTTC
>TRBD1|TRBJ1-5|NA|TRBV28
CASSLLIPGTGGHQPQHF
TGTGCCAGCAGTTTACTGATACCGGGGACAGGGGGTCATCAGCCCCAGCATTTT
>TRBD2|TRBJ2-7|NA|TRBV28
CASSLGRALLREQYF
TGTGCCAGCAGTTTAGGGAGGGCGTTACTTAGGGAGCAGTACTTC
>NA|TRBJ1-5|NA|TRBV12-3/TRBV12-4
CASSYREGHQPQHF
TGTGCCAGCAGCTACAGGGAAGGACATCAGCCCCAGCATTTT